This TCR beta chain was recorded in a study of T cells after posttransplantation cyclophosphamide. Study-level findings and limits: Tissue-infiltrating T cells from skin or gut overlapped little with blood T cells. Later blood repertoires were often dominated by clones from the donor CD8+ memory compartment. Recipient CMV seropositivity and CMV reactivation strongly tracked TRB clonality.

This table comes from immunoSEQ multiplex PCR, and its TCRdb copy is limited to in-frame clones, with some not included. The sample yields around 26,000 clones, without any singletons. Germline CDR1 reads SQVTM; CDR2 reads ANQGSEA. V dropped 5 bases and J dropped 2; count of bases not matched to a gene: 5. This CDR3 contains 16 residues. Busulfan-fludarabine conditioning, marrow transplant, and cyclophosphamide on days +3 and +4 were administered. This clone was observed many times. Its matching antigen is unknown. Sequences were derived from PBMCs, sampled after allogeneic stem cell transplant with posttransplant cyclophosphamide. This clonotype was sampled from a male patient under 35 who received an allogeneic stem cell transplant from a related donor, was CMV-positive, and had no GVHD. These T cells may partly come from the graft donor. This rearrangement joins TRBV29-1 to TRBJ2-5; 16 bases match TRBD2. CDR3 nucleotides: TGCAGCGTTAAACCGGGACTAGCGGGAGGGCAAGAGACCCAGTACTTC. As protein: CSVKPGLAGGQETQYF. Combining the CDR3 with reference TRBV29-1 and TRBJ2-5 gives the whole variable domain SAVISQKPSRDICQRGTSLTIQCQVDSQVTMMFWYRQQPGQSLTLIATANQGSEATYESGFVIDKFPISRPNLTFSTLTVSNMSPEDSSIYLCSVKPGLAGGQETQYFGPGTRLLVL.